This T cell receptor (beta chain) was documented in a study of T cell responses to AZD1222 COVID-19 vaccine. Findings and limits, study-wide: Most donors were white British, females outnumbered males, and clonal diversity was possibly underestimated. Distributed over spike, vaccine-associated CD4 TCRs predominated at 160-218 and 743-854.

This clone was seen only once. Its specificity is not known. One junction end disagrees with the germline gene, perhaps due to a read error. The CDR3 loop spans 13 amino acids. Germline-derived CDR1 and CDR2 are SGHDN and FVKESK. Some clones are missing from TCRdb's copy, which holds only in-frame ones; the method was immunoSEQ multiplex PCR. The sample shows 180,000 or so clones, approximately 90% of them seen only once. Second-dose groups at about 4 or about 12 weeks were pooled. V gene TRBV14 combines with J gene TRBJ2-5, with 10 nucleotides matching TRBD2. The sample consisted of peripheral blood, taken 28 days after the second AZD1222 dose. This TCR derives from an adult who received the AZD1222 COVID-19 vaccine. This chain's CDR3 is CASSQLIAGGLHF. CDR3 nucleotide sequence: TGTGCCAGCAGCCAACTTATAGCGGGAGGCCTGCACTTC.